These T cell receptor beta chains were read from a single sample in a study of CD4+ T cells in melanoma. Using immunoSEQ multiplex PCR, the repertoire was profiled, and TCRdb retains in-frame clones only, with some absent. Of 20,000 to 25,000 clones in the sample, about 80% were seen once. Specimen: cells from a culture (not recorded whether cultured in vitro). The source of these receptors is a human donor with melanoma. Each CDR3 is given with its conserved first and last residue. Fields, in order: D gene, J gene, V gene, clone size, CDR3 DNA, CDR3 protein. A D gene is named only where the DNA matches it firmly. Only some rows state a clone size, as once, few, many or a class for expanded clones.

- TRBJ1-1 TRBV5-1 - TGCGCCAGCAGCGTGGCAGTGATCACTGAAGCTTTCTTT CASSVAVITEAFF
- TRBJ1-2 TRBV29-1 - TGCAGCGTTGAAGCCTCCCGGACAGAGAACTATGGCTACACCTTC CSVEASRTENYGYTF
- TRBJ1-4 TRBV4-1 medium-sized TGCGCCAGCAGCCGCATCCCCGTTGTTACTAATGAAAAACTGTTTTTT CASSRIPVVTNEKLFF
- TRBJ2-2 TRBV4-1 - TGCGCCAGCAGAATATGGGGCGTGGACACCGGGGAGCTGTTTTTT CASRIWGVDTGELFF
- TRBJ1-1 TRBV7-2 - TGTGCCAGCAGCCATCGGGGGAATAGGGCCACTGAAGCTTTCTTT CASSHRGNRATEAFF
- TRBJ1-1 TRBV6-1 - TGTGCCAGCACCCACCGAACGAACACTGAAGCTTTCTTT CASTHRTNTEAFF
- TRBJ2-6 TRBV9 - TGTGCCAGCAGCGTAGAGACGAGGGGAGCCTCTGGGGCCAACGTCCTGACTTTC CASSVETRGASGANVLTF
- TRBJ2-2 TRBV25-1 - TGTGCCAGCAGGCCAACAGGGTGGGACACCGGGGAGCTGTTTTTT CASRPTGWDTGELFF
- TRBJ1-2 TRBV30 - TGTGCCTGGAGTGTTGAGAGGAACTATGGCTACACCTTC CAWSVERNYGYTF
- TRBJ1-4 TRBV30 - TGTGCCTGGAGTGGGGGGCATGAAAAACTGTTTTTT CAWSGGHEKLFF
TRBD1 TRBJ1-4 TRBV7-9 - TGTGCCAGCAGCTTGGGTTTTGGGACAGGGACTGAAAAACTGTTTTTT CASSLGFGTGTEKLFF
- TRBJ2-3 TRBV11-2 - TGTGCCAGCAACCGCTTCGGGACGCAGTATTTT CASNRFGTQYF
- TRBJ2-7 TRBV2 - TGTGCCAGCACAGGGGGGACCTCCTACGAGCAGTACTTC CASTGGTSYEQYF
TRBD1 TRBJ1-4 TRBV7-9 few TGTGCCAGCAGCTCCACAGGGGTTGGGGAAAAACTGTTTTTT CASSSTGVGEKLFF
- TRBJ2-5 TRBV6-5 - TGTGCCAGCAGTTCGCGATCTACAGGGAGGGAGACCCAGTACTTC CASSSRSTGRETQYF
TRBD1 TRBJ2-7 TRBV19 - TGTGCCAGTAGTATGAGGGGACAGGGGGCCTACGAGCAGTACTTC CASSMRGQGAYEQYF
- TRBJ1-3 TRBV19 once TGTGCCAGTAGTTCTTCAAGCGGAAACACCATATATTTT CASSSSSGNTIYF
TRBD2 TRBJ2-7 TRBV5-1 - TGCGCCAGCGGCCGGGACTACGAATCCTACGAGCAGTACTTC CASGRDYESYEQYF
- TRBJ2-5 TRBV5-1 - TGCGCCAGCAGCTTGCAACTAGCCCAAGAGACCCAGTACTTC CASSLQLAQETQYF
TRBD1 TRBJ1-1 TRBV7-8 - TGTGCCAGCAGCTTTTCTGAGGGACAGGGAGGGAGGATGAACACTGAAGCTTTCTTT CASSFSEGQGGRMNTEAFF
- TRBJ1-1 TRBV6-6 - TGTGCCAGCAGTTACAAGGAGAGCGGAATAGCTTTCTTT CASSYKESGIAFF
- TRBJ1-6 TRBV30 once TGTGCCTGGAAAGGGGGAGGGATCTCCTATAATTCACCCCTCCACTTT CAWKGGGISYNSPLHF
- TRBJ2-5 TRBV7-3 - TGTGCCAGCAGCGCCACGAGCAACAGACAAGAGACCCAGTACTTC CASSATSNRQETQYF
- TRBJ1-2 TRBV12-5 - TGTGCTAGTGGTTTGGTACCAGGGGACTATGGCTACACCTTC CASGLVPGDYGYTF
- TRBJ2-1 TRBV29-1 few TGCAGCGCGACAGGGACTCCCTCCAATGAGCAGTTCTTC CSATGTPSNEQFF
- TRBJ1-6 TRBV5-4 - TGTGCCAGCAGCTTGGACAGGCGTTATAATTCACCCCTCCACTTT CASSLDRRYNSPLHF
- TRBJ1-3 TRBV5-4 once TGTGCCAGCAGCTTGGATGGCGCACAGGGCGCTGGAAACACCATATATTTT CASSLDGAQGAGNTIYF
TRBD2 TRBJ2-5 TRBV5-4 few TGTGCCAGCAGCTTCCTTGGGCGGGGGGATAGCCAAGAGACCCAGTACTTC CASSFLGRGDSQETQYF
TRBD2 TRBJ2-1 TRBV6-1 - TGTGCCAGCAGGGAACGAGCGGGGGGCTCCTACAATGAGCAGTTCTTC CASRERAGGSYNEQFF
- TRBJ1-2 TRBV6-1 once TGTGCCAGCAGTGAAATAAATCCCAGGAATGGCTACACCTTC CASSEINPRNGYTF
- TRBJ2-3 TRBV7-3 - TGTGCCAGCAGCTTAATGGGGGGCGGGGATACGCAGTATTTT CASSLMGGGDTQYF
TRBD1 TRBJ1-2 TRBV11-2 - TGTGCCAGCAGCTTGGACAGGGCGAGAGGCTACACCTTC CASSLDRARGYTF
TRBD2 TRBJ2-2 TRBV7-9 once TGTGCCAGCAGCTTAGAACTAGCGGGGACCGGGGAGCTGTTTTTT CASSLELAGTGELFF
TRBD2 TRBJ2-4 TRBV5-1 - TGCGCCAGCAGCAGCGGGGGGACTGCCAAAAACATTCAGTACTTC CASSSGGTAKNIQYF
- TRBJ1-1 TRBV6-5 - TGTGCCAGCAGAAGAATTGGGGCCACTGAAGCTTTCTTT CASRRIGATEAFF
TRBD1 TRBJ1-2 TRBV19 - TGTGCCAGTACCCCCACCGGGACAGGGTTGAACTATGGCTACACCTTC CASTPTGTGLNYGYTF
TRBD1 TRBJ2-2 TRBV4-1 - TGCGCCAGCAGCCAACCCGACAGGGTAAAGGCCGGGGAGCTGTTTTTT CASSQPDRVKAGELFF